Below, 18 T cell receptor beta chains from the same sample are listed, as sequenced in a study of T cells after yellow fever vaccination. TCRdb itself ran the 5' RACE reads through MiXCR, one entry per CDR3 protein. The data hold approximately 600,000 distinct CDR3 sequences, with 10% to 15% observed a single time. The source was PBMCs, collected on the day of the yellow fever booster vaccination. These receptors came from a man aged 25 to 40 who received the YFV17D yellow fever vaccine.

This clonotype was detected many times. In DNA form, the CDR3 reads TGTGCCACCAGCCTAGGGGGGACCTTCTCCTACGAGCAGTACTTC. Its translation is CATSLGGTFSYEQYF. V gene TRBV15 combines with J gene TRBJ2-7; D may be TRBD1 or TRBD2 (6 bases each). In germline, CDR1 is LNHNV, CDR2 YYDKDF (reference sequence). V was trimmed by 5 bases and J by 0 bases, leaving 14 bases between them. There are 15 residues in the CDR3.

This clonotype appeared a few times. This chain joins TRBV7-3 and TRBJ2-2; D is uncertain. Germline V CDR1 and CDR2: SGHTA, FQGTGA. CDR3 length equals 13 residues. Trimming shortened V by 4 bases and J by 5 bases, and 8 bases separated the two germline ends. CDR3 residues: CASSSPPTGELFF. Written as DNA, the CDR3 is TGTGCCAGCAGCTCACCCCCAACCGGGGAGCTGTTTTTT.

Only a few counts were recorded for this clonotype. The chain recombines TRBV10-3 with TRBJ2-5; the D gene is possibly TRBD2 (6 bases). This CDR3 has 16 amino acids. V lost 0 bases and J 5 bases, leaving 16 bases between the germline ends. In germline, CDR1 is ENHRY, CDR2 SYGVKD. CDR3 DNA sequence: TGTGCCATCAGTGAGTCACCCGGCGGGGTCCAGGAGACCCAGTACTTC. Its protein is CAISESPGGVQETQYF.

The table lists this clonotype with a few counts. This chain uses TRBV20-1 with TRBJ2-2; no reliable D call. Per germline, CDR1 DFQATT and CDR2 SNEGSKA (reference sequence). This CDR3 has 15 residues. V lost 3 bases to trimming and J lost 4 bases, with 15 bases between them. Here the CDR3 reads CSARPLVVSTGELFF. As DNA, the CDR3 is TGCAGTGCTAGGCCGCTAGTGGTATCCACCGGGGAGCTGTTTTTT.

This clonotype was observed a few times. The genes are TRBV19 and TRBJ2-7; possibly TRBD1 or TRBD2 for D (5 bases each). The germline V gene encodes CDR1 LNHDA and CDR2 SQIVND (reference sequence). The CDR3 totals 17 residues. V was trimmed by 4 bases and J by 1 base, leaving 20 bases between them. The CDR3 protein is CASSTSGANLDSYEQYF. CDR3 nucleotides: TGTGCCAGTAGTACCTCCGGGGCTAACCTTGATTCCTACGAGCAGTACTTC.

The genes are TRBV20-1 and TRBJ2-1; D gene unclear. The CDR3 has 14 residues. V lost 6 bases and J lost 3, with 15 bases in between. Germline CDR1 is DFQATT and CDR2 is SNEGSKA (reference sequence). The CDR3, as DNA: TGCAGTGCCACCGCCCCAGTGCACTACAATGAGCAGTTCTTC. Translation gives CSATAPVHYNEQFF.

The chain is built from TRBV7-2 and TRBJ2-1, with D unclear. Trimming cost V 5 bases and J 5 bases, with 13 bases left between them. Looked up from germline, CDR1 is SGHTA and CDR2 is FQGNSA. The CDR3 loop spans 14 amino acids. CDR3 in amino acids: CASSAPGLHNEQFF. CDR3 nucleotides: TGTGCCAGCAGCGCGCCCGGGTTACACAATGAGCAGTTCTTC.

In DNA form, the CDR3 reads TGTGCCACCAACGTAGGAGGAGAGACCCAGTACTTC. Protein: CATNVGGETQYF. The chain carries TRBV18 and TRBJ2-5; TRBD2 might be the D (5 bases). The ends were cut back, 10 bases at V and 4 bases at J, with 13 bases in the middle. CDR1 KGHSH and CDR2 LQKENI come from the germline V gene. The CDR3 length is 12 residues.

This clonotype was found a few times. The chain has TRBV19 and TRBJ1-5; D remains ambiguous. Trimming pared 2 bases from V and 6 bases from J, leaving 5 bases between. The CDR3 sequence is 12 residues long. Germline CDR1 is LNHDA and CDR2 is SQIVND (reference sequence). Written as DNA, the CDR3 is TGTGCCAGTAGTATACGGCCTCAGCCCCAGCATTTT. Translation: CASSIRPQPQHF. Variable domain in full (rest from reference TRBV19 and TRBJ1-5): DGGITQSPKYLFRKEGQNVTLSCEQNLNHDAMYWYRQDPGQGLRLIYYSQIVNDFQKGDIAEGYSVSREKKESFPLTVTSAQKNPTAFYLCASSIRPQPQHFGDGTRLSIL.

The chain recombines TRBV14 with TRBJ2-1; 10 bases fit TRBD2. This CDR3 is built from 19 residues. Germline CDR1 SGHDN, CDR2 FVKESK. After removal of 4 bases from V and 0 bases from J, the junction contained 12 bases not matched to a gene. CDR3 sequence (DNA): TGTGCCAGCAGCCCAACGGGGGTAGCGGGAGGAAGCTCCTACAATGAGCAGTTCTTC. Its translation is CASSPTGVAGGSSYNEQFF.

Only a few counts were recorded for this clonotype. The chain employs TRBV12-3 or TRBV12-4 and TRBJ2-7, with D possibly TRBD1 on 6 matching bases. Trimming took 7 bases from V and 0 from J, leaving 22 bases between them. The CDR3 extends over 17 amino acids. The CDR3 DNA is TGTGCCAGCAACCCCAGTTTAGGGGGAAGGGCCTCCTACGAGCAGTACTTC. This gives the protein CASNPSLGGRASYEQYF.

In its sample, this clonotype was seen a few times. The genes are TRBV20-1 and TRBJ2-5; D gene ambiguous. Deletions cut 0 bases from V and 1 base from J, with 12 bases between. CDR1 and CDR2 (germline): DFQATT, SNEGSKA (reference sequence). The CDR3 has 15 residues. CDR3 protein: CSARDAIVAQETQYF. In DNA, the CDR3 is TGCAGTGCTAGAGATGCGATAGTGGCCCAAGAGACCCAGTACTTC.

The chain combines TRBV23-1 with TRBJ2-5; unclear D gene. TRBV23-1 is sorted into the ORF group, with uncertain function. The ends were cut back, 6 bases at V and 13 bases at J, with 21 bases in the middle. The CDR3 runs 13 residues. The CDR3 bases are TGCGCCAGCAGCCTCGGCGATACACCGGCGCCGTACTTC. It encodes CASSLGDTPAPYF.

The rearrangement links TRBV5-4 to TRBJ2-2; TRBD1 matches 7 bases. The germline V gene has CDR1 SGHNT and CDR2 YYREEE (reference sequence). Trimming took 4 bases from V and 5 from J; bases not matched to a gene: 11. This CDR3 contains 16 residues. CDR3: CASSRRTGRGTGELFF. The CDR3 DNA reads TGTGCCAGCAGCCGCCGGACAGGAAGGGGTACCGGGGAGCTGTTTTTT.

This clonotype was seen ten or more times. The chain has TRBV2 and TRBJ2-5; the D is unclear. Germline V lookup: CDR1 SNHLY, CDR2 FYNNEI. The CDR3 spans 11 residues. The ends were cut back, 3 bases at V and 5 bases at J, with 4 bases in the middle. The CDR3: CASSERETQYF. The CDR3 DNA sequence: TGTGCCAGCAGTGAGAGGGAGACCCAGTACTTC.

This clonotype appeared a few times. The chain uses TRBV20-1 and TRBJ2-1; D might be TRBD1 (6 bases). CDR3 length: 13 residues. Germline-derived CDR1 and CDR2 are DFQATT and SNEGSKA (reference sequence). Trimming took 3 bases from V and 6 from J, leaving 12 bases between them. CDR3 residues: CSASTGTLNEQFF. The CDR3 DNA is TGCAGTGCTAGCACCGGGACACTCAATGAGCAGTTCTTC.

The rearrangement joins TRBV7-3 to TRBJ2-5; either TRBD1 or TRBD2 may fit D (5 bases each). V was pared by 8 bases and J by 0 bases, with 10 bases between. CDR1 is SGHTA, CDR2 FQGTGA, per germline. CDR3 size: 13 residues. This CDR3 is CASSGGDQETQYF. DNA of the CDR3: TGTGCCAGCTCTGGGGGAGACCAAGAGACCCAGTACTTC.

Comments on this clonotype: Compared with germline, one end of the junction differs, possibly owing to a read error. This rearrangement joins TRBV20-1 to TRBJ2-1, with 9 bases lining up with TRBD2. Germline CDR1 DFQATT, CDR2 SNEGSKA (reference sequence). The CDR3 loop spans 17 amino acids. This chain's CDR3 is CCAPMQQGLAGYNEQFF. The CDR3 DNA is TGCTGTGCCCCCATGCAGCAGGGACTAGCAGGCTACAATGAGCAGTTCTTC.